This T cell receptor beta chain was recovered during a study of shared clonotypes between healthy human individuals (dated by TCRdb to 2020 to 2022). A note on the overall study: The cohort comprised two women and a few men aged 18 to 49 years. For each donor, CD4 naive and CD4 memory were each given three plates, CD8 naive was given two plates, and CD8 memory was given one plate. Each donor's leukapheresis produced roughly between about 0.8 and 10 billion PBMCs. Libraries were prepared and TCR repertoires were sequenced by different laboratories using diverse techniques, in order to increase sequencing depth and limit assay-specific biases. The study deeply sequenced blood TCR repertoires of several healthy adults to estimate repertoire size and the extent of clonotype sharing between individuals.

The table lists this clone with a few counts. The antigen this receptor binds is unknown. Base quality data are lacking; no much larger clone is found one base away. Using the deep immunoSEQ assay, TCR CDR3 regions were amplified from genomic DNA by multiplex PCR. For each cell subset, the extracted genomic DNA was distributed evenly across all wells of several immunoSEQ 96-well plates, and each plate served as one replicate. For sorted subsets, roughly 200 ng genomic DNA, equal to some 28,000 T cell genomes, was loaded into each replicate PCR. Purified libraries were measured with a Qubit 3.0 fluorometer, size-checked on a Bioanalyzer 2100, and measured again with the KAPA Library Quantification kit. A separate single-read 150-cycle Illumina NextSeq 550 flow cell was used to sequence each immunoSEQ 96-well plate. As for the original processing: Because the immunoSEQ output held only junctional sequences and lacked quality scores, the filtering could not match the filtering applied to full-length reads. Sequences were annotated with PyIR, a Python wrapper for IgBLAST v1.9, using IMGT germline references to assign V/J genes and CDR3. Reads were removed for weak V/J assignments (E-value above 1e-6), missing CDR3, stop codons, out-of-frame junctions, or ambiguous translated residues. V3J clonotypes were defined as sequences sharing an identical inferred V gene, J gene, and CDR3 amino acid sequence. The percentage overlap between two repertoires was calculated by dividing the number of shared unique clonotypes by the size of the smaller repertoire. Three approaches were used to assess repertoire richness: RTK rarefaction, the Chao1 estimator, and Recon v2.1 estimates of unobserved clonotypes. OLGA was used to compute generation probabilities for all TCRbeta clonotypes that the gDNA method yielded from a handful of donors. This is the immuneACCESS table as TCRdb keeps it, with only in-frame sequences that have V and J called. A part of the clones is gone; compared with another copy, unresolved V genes explain less than half, and the rest is unexplained. V and J calls and clone size are those listed in that table; D and trimming were worked out from the DNA. The sample contains some 790,000 clones, approximately 77% of them found a single time. The ten largest clonotypes hold approximately 1.7% of the sample.

The donors were healthy, HIV-negative adults who had no recently reported acute infections or vaccinations. Only Caucasian adults living in Nashville, Tennessee, USA were represented among the donors. CD4+ T cells were enriched by magnetic negative selection, after which naive cells were positively selected on CD45RA and the negative fraction was taken as the memory subset. Blood was collected by leukapheresis, and PBMCs were isolated by Ficoll-Histopaque density gradient centrifugation and then cryopreserved in liquid nitrogen vapor phase. Analytical flow cytometry was used to check the purity and quantity of every magnetically sorted T cell population. Genomic DNA was isolated from every sorted fraction and measured by UV absorbance on a Nanodrop 2000c. Trimming at the junction amounts to 4 bases on V and 3 bases on J, and the germline ends lie 10 bases apart. The CDR3 runs 14 residues from the cysteine to the phenylalanine. Only the CDR3 part of the read is kept: 42 bases, read in frame from the first base. The germline V gene specifies SGHRS as CDR1 and YFSETQ as CDR2.

General conclusions and limits of the study: Estimated clonotype richness was generally larger for naive than for memory subsets. Across four donors, approximately 4.9% of naive CD4, more than 3% of naive CD8, under 2.5% of memory CD4, and about 0.44% of memory CD8 clonotypes were shared. Pairwise subsampling led to the expectation that sequencing depth would affect the degree of clonotype sharing among donors. Higher generation probabilities were observed for clonotypes shared by all four sorted-subset donors than for non-shared clonotypes. Even with the large sequencing depth, rarefaction of the sorted-subset datasets indicated that sequencing was incomplete. The genetic and exposure-history diversity represented was limited by the small number of donors. Sampling was limited to blood, and TCR repertoires in tissue likely differ from TCR repertoires in blood.

The sequence links TRBV5-1 to TRBJ1-4; the D segment cannot be called with confidence. This receptor was identified in a woman in her 30s in good health. The sequenced material came from memory CD4+ T cells sorted from blood. In light of the paper, this sample's cell subset or site label describes: CD45RA-negative fraction. The CDR3 protein is CASSIGAANEKLFF. The DNA sequence is as follows: TGCGCCAGCAGCATTGGCGCGGCTAATGAAAAACTGTTTTTT.